These T cell receptor beta chains were read from a single sample in a study of cytomegalovirus exposure and HLA in healthy donors. Using immunoSEQ multiplex PCR, the repertoire was profiled, and TCRdb retains in-frame clones only, with some absent. The sample has about 180,000 clones, roughly 85% seen once; the top ten hold roughly 15%. Source material: PBMCs. The receptor source for this set is a man younger than 30 in good health and CMV-seropositive. The CDR3 runs from the conserved cysteine through the conserved F or W. D genes are given only for firm matches. Size is stated for part of the rows, as once, few or many counts, or as a class when the clone is expanded.

cdr3_aa cdr3_nt d_call cdr3_length j_call clone_size v_call
CAINPGSGGTDTQYF TGTGCCATCAACCCGGGTAGCGGGGGCACAGATACGCAGTATTTT TRBD2 15 TRBJ2-3 . TRBV10-3
CASSEDPQAYNEQFF TGTGCCAGCAGTGAAGACCCACAGGCCTACAATGAGCAGTTCTTC . 15 TRBJ2-1 . TRBV2
CASSLESYQETQYF TGTGCCAGCAGCTTAGAGAGCTACCAAGAGACCCAGTACTTC . 14 TRBJ2-5 . TRBV7-9
CASSQNDRYNEQFF TGCGCCAGCAGCCAGAATGACAGATACAATGAGCAGTTCTTC . 14 TRBJ2-1 . TRBV4-1
CASSLPSSSYEQYF TGTGCCAGCAGTTTGCCGAGTAGCTCCTACGAGCAGTACTTC . 14 TRBJ2-7 . TRBV28
CAWSVLSGGVSNQPQHF TGTGCCTGGAGTGTACTAAGTGGGGGCGTTAGCAATCAGCCCCAGCATTTT . 17 TRBJ1-5 . TRBV30
CASSLGRGGAANEKLFF TGCGCCAGCAGCTTGGGACGGGGAGGAGCTGCTAATGAAAAACTGTTTTTT . 17 TRBJ1-4 . TRBV5-1
CASRSGNYGYTF TGTGCCAGCCGTTCCGGGAACTATGGCTACACCTTC . 12 TRBJ1-2 . TRBV28
CAWRGGINTEAFF TGTGCCTGGAGGGGAGGTATTAACACTGAAGCTTTCTTT . 13 TRBJ1-1 . TRBV30
CATSTGEGVYNEQFF TGTGCCACCAGCACGGGGGAGGGCGTCTACAATGAGCAGTTCTTC TRBD2 15 TRBJ2-1 . TRBV15
CASSTWTDMNTEAFF TGTGCCAGCAGCACCTGGACTGACATGAACACTGAAGCTTTCTTT . 15 TRBJ1-1 . TRBV11-2
CSSGRGIGTEAFF TGCAGTTCCGGCCGGGGGATAGGTACTGAAGCTTTCTTT . 13 TRBJ1-1 . TRBV29-1
CASRTGGPINEQFF TGCGCCAGCAGGACGGGGGGCCCTATCAATGAGCAGTTCTTC . 14 TRBJ2-1 . TRBV5-1
CASSLPSSYNEQFF TGCGCCAGCAGTCTGCCCAGCTCCTACAATGAGCAGTTCTTC . 14 TRBJ2-1 . TRBV10-1
CASSSGQVQETQYF TGTGCCAGCAGCTCAGGACAGGTTCAAGAGACCCAGTACTTC TRBD1 14 TRBJ2-5 few TRBV13
CASSPGQATNTGELFF TGCGCCAGCAGCCCGGGACAGGCGACGAACACCGGGGAGCTGTTTTTT TRBD1 16 TRBJ2-2 . TRBV5-1
CASSTQANTEAFF TGTGCCAGCAGTACGCAGGCAAACACTGAAGCTTTCTTT . 13 TRBJ1-1 . TRBV6-4
CASSLNPGGGSAFF TGTGCCAGCAGCTTAAATCCAGGGGGCGGCTCGGCTTTCTTT TRBD1 14 TRBJ1-1 . TRBV7-3
CASSEDSSGANVLTF TGTGCCAGCAGTGAGGACAGCTCTGGGGCCAACGTCCTGACTTTC . 15 TRBJ2-6 . TRBV6-1
CATGTGNTGNTIYF TGTGCCACCGGGACAGGGAATACTGGAAACACCATATATTTT TRBD1 14 TRBJ1-3 . TRBV2
CASSSGASENTEAFF TGCGCCAGCAGCAGCGGGGCATCTGAGAACACTGAAGCTTTCTTT . 15 TRBJ1-1 . TRBV5-1
CASSLVGGALNTEAFF TGTGCCAGCAGTTTGGTAGGGGGGGCCTTGAACACTGAAGCTTTCTTT . 16 TRBJ1-1 . TRBV28
CASSSIAPGDEQFF TGTGCCAGCAGTTCTATTGCCCCAGGGGATGAGCAGTTCTTC . 14 TRBJ2-1 . TRBV27
CASSDEGSGNEQFF TGTGCCAGCAGTGACGAGGGATCGGGTAATGAGCAGTTCTTC . 14 TRBJ2-1 . TRBV6-4
CASSEAGGYEKLFF TGTGCCAGCAGTGAAGCAGGGGGATATGAAAAACTGTTTTTT . 14 TRBJ1-4 . TRBV2
CATAQSAGREQYF TGTGCCACCGCCCAGTCGGCAGGGCGGGAGCAGTACTTC . 13 TRBJ2-7 . TRBV19
CASSFEDNYGYTF TGTGCCAGCAGCTTTGAGGATAACTATGGCTACACCTTC . 13 TRBJ1-2 . TRBV5-4
CASSLGGEAFF TGTGCCAGCAGTTTGGGGGGTGAAGCTTTCTTT . 11 TRBJ1-1 . TRBV28
CASSTGQGSNEQYF TGTGCCAGCAGCACGGGACAGGGGAGCAACGAGCAGTACTTC TRBD1 14 TRBJ2-7 . TRBV6-1
CAWTPTGGDGYTF TGTGCCTGGACCCCGACAGGGGGCGATGGCTACACCTTC TRBD1 13 TRBJ1-2 . TRBV30
CASSFRQVWNEQFF TGTGCCAGCAGTTTCCGACAGGTATGGAATGAGCAGTTCTTC . 14 TRBJ2-1 few TRBV6-5
CASGQGAGEQFF TGTGCCAGCGGGCAGGGGGCCGGTGAGCAGTTCTTC TRBD1 12 TRBJ2-1 . TRBV6-1
CASSPGLRNTEAFF TGTGCCAGCAGCCCGGGACTCAGGAACACTGAAGCTTTCTTT . 14 TRBJ1-1 . TRBV13
CASSWPSRQGGEQYF TGTGCCAGCTCCTGGCCCTCTCGACAGGGAGGCGAGCAGTACTTC . 15 TRBJ2-7 . TRBV5-8
CASSRRGTATEAFF TGTGCCAGCAGCCGCCGAGGGACAGCCACTGAAGCTTTCTTT TRBD1 14 TRBJ1-1 few TRBV5-4
CASSLAHNQPQHF TGTGCCAGCAGTTTGGCCCACAATCAGCCCCAGCATTTT . 13 TRBJ1-5 few TRBV27
CASSSAGQGFLQYF TGTGCCAGCAGCTCCGCGGGACAGGGTTTCTTACAGTACTTC TRBD1 14 TRBJ2-7 . TRBV11-2
CASSAPSGTSGGPTTGELFF TGTGCCAGCAGCGCCCCTTCCGGGACTAGCGGGGGGCCAACCACCGGGGAGCTGTTTTTT TRBD2 20 TRBJ2-2 . TRBV9
CASSLARGPDTQYF TGTGCCAGCAGCTTGGCTAGGGGGCCAGATACGCAGTATTTT TRBD1 14 TRBJ2-3 . TRBV5-4
CASSQDQGKGNTIYF TGCGCCAGCAGCCAAGACCAGGGTAAAGGAAACACCATATATTTT . 15 TRBJ1-3 once TRBV4-1
CASSDDRGSTEAFF TGTGCCAGCAGTGACGACAGGGGGAGCACTGAAGCTTTCTTT TRBD1 14 TRBJ1-1 few TRBV2
CASSLVQGGEQYF TGTGCCAGCAGCTTAGTTCAGGGGGGCGAGCAGTACTTC . 13 TRBJ2-7 once TRBV7-7
CASRGLGGYEQYF TGTGCCAGCAGAGGACTCGGGGGCTACGAGCAGTACTTC . 13 TRBJ2-7 . TRBV28
CASSPKSGEQGYTF TGTGCCAGCTCACCGAAAAGCGGTGAGCAGGGCTACACCTTC . 14 TRBJ1-2 . TRBV18
CASSYSGGANEQFF TGTGCCAGCAGTTATAGCGGGGGGGCCAATGAGCAGTTCTTC TRBD2 14 TRBJ2-1 once TRBV6-5
CASSSGLAGQYEQYF TGTGCCAGCAGTTCGGGACTAGCGGGGCAGTACGAGCAGTACTTC TRBD2 15 TRBJ2-7 few TRBV27
CASSVGFFQDRDYEQYF TGTGCCAGCAGCGTAGGATTCTTTCAGGACAGGGACTACGAGCAGTACTTC TRBD1 17 TRBJ2-7 . TRBV9
CASSPRDATTDTQYF TGTGCCAGCAGCCCGCGGGACGCTACCACAGATACGCAGTATTTT . 15 TRBJ2-3 . TRBV6-5
CAWKEAGLTREQYF TGTGCCTGGAAAGAGGCGGGCCTCACCCGCGAGCAGTACTTC . 14 TRBJ2-7 . TRBV30
CASSLTGGNEKLFF TGTGCCAGCAGCCTGACAGGGGGCAATGAAAAACTGTTTTTT TRBD1 14 TRBJ1-4 . TRBV9
CASSESPGMGGYTF TGTGCCAGCAGTGAAAGCCCGGGGATGGGTGGCTACACCTTC . 14 TRBJ1-2 . TRBV2